The clone carrying this T cell receptor beta chain has more than one count but fewer than ten. What it recognizes is unknown. Total RNA amounting to around 530 ng was the source from which TCR beta cDNA was made with a constant-region primer. ARM-PCR, slightly modified, supplied the TCR beta libraries through three nested multiplex PCR rounds. The first two PCR rounds used TRBV1-TRBV30 forward primers with a C-beta reverse primer, around 10 cycles each. MiXCR, applied by TCRdb to the multiplex PCR reads, yields one record per CDR3 protein. Of tens of thousands of distinct CDR3 sequences detected, about two thirds appear once; the ten largest clones hold approximately 52%. This sample is drawn from a study of tumor-infiltrating lymphocytes in primary liver carcinoma. The overall study: The tumors ranged from about 4 to 10 cm across and fell within stage T1-T3 N0M0. Roughly 3.5 to 7.13 million productive TCRbeta reads were obtained per sample, with similar numbers across tissue types. Study-level points and caveats: Only about 8-24% of top clones spanned all five tumor regions.

Between roughly 20 and 33 mg of unsorted bulk tissue served as the source from which RNA and DNA were co-extracted. All tumor specimens exceeded 75% viable tumor cells. The V gene lost 3 bases and the J gene lost 7 bases, with 7 bases spanning the gap. CDR1 and CDR2 (germline): MDHEN, SYDVKM. This CDR3 is built from 12 residues. The clonotype was recovered from a man aged 35-49 years with primary liver carcinoma and hepatitis B virus infection. The sequenced sample consisted of liver tumor tissue from sampling region 2. Subset in this sample: tumor region T2, inferior pole. The J gene is TRBJ1-5, the V gene TRBV28, with D possibly being TRBD1 (5 bases). The CDR3 loop is CASSLRGQPQHF. The CDR3, as DNA: TGTGCCAGCAGTTTGAGGGGCCAGCCCCAGCATTTT.